This TCR beta chain was observed in a study of esophageal squamous cell carcinoma under preoperative chemotherapy. Turning to this clonotype: A junction end diverges from the germline sequence, so it may reflect a read error.

TCRdb re-analysed the PCR reads in MiXCR, keeping a single row per CDR3 protein. The profile covers 32,000 or so distinct CDR3 sequences, with roughly 52% appearing a single time and around 23% taken by the ten largest. CDR3 length equals 17 residues. Germline CDR1 and CDR2: SGHTA and FQGTGA. Specified time point: after preoperative PTX-NDP chemotherapy. The chain links TRBV7-3 to TRBJ2-3; 8 bases fit TRBD2. The receptor was derived from a human donor with esophageal squamous cell carcinoma. The donor label of this sample is uncertain. The sample here was taken from a patient given preoperative chemotherapy. The CDR3 nucleotides are TGTGCCAGCAGCCGCGTACTGGGGCGGGGGGCCAAAGACACTCAGTACTTT. Its protein product is CASSRVLGRGAKDTQYF.